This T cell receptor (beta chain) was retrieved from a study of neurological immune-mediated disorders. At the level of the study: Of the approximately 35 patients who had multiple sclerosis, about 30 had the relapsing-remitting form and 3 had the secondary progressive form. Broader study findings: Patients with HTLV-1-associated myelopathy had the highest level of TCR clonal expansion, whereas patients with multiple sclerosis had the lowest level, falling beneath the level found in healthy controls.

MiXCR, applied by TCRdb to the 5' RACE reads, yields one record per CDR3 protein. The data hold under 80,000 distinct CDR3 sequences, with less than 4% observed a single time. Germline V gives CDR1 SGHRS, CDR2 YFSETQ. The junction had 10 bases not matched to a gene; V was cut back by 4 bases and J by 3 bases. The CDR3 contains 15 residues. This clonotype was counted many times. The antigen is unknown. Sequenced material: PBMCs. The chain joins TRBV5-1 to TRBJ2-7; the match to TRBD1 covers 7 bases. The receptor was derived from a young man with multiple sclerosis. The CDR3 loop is CASSPAGTDFYEQYF. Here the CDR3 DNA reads TGCGCCAGCAGCCCGGCCGGGACAGACTTCTACGAGCAGTACTTC.